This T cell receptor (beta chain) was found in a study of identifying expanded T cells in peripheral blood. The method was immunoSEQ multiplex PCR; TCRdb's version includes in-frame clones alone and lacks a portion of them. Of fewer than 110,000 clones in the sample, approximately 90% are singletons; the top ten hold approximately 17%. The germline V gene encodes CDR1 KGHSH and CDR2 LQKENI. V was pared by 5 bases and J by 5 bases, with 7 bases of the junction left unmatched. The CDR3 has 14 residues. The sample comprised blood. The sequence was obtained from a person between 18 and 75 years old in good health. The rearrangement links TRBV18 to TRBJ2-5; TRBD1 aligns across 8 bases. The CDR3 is CASSEGTGGETQYF. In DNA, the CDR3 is TGTGCCAGCTCAGAAGGGACAGGAGGGGAGACCCAGTACTTC.